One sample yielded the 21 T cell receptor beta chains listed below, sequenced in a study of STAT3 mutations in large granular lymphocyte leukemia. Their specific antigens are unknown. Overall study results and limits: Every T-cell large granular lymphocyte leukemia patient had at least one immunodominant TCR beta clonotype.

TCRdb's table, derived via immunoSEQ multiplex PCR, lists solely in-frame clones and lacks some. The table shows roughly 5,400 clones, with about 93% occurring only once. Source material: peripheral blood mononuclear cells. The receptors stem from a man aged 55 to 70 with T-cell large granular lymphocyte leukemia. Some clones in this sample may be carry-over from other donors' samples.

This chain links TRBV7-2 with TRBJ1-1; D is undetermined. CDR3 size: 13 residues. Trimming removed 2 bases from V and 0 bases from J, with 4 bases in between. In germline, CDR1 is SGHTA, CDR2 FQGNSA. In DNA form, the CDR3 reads TGTGCCAGCAGCTTACATATGAACACTGAAGCTTTCTTT. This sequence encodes CASSLHMNTEAFF.

The CDR3 nucleotides are TGTGCCAGCAGTCCCCTCGACAGCCAAGAGACCCAGTACTTC. Its protein is CASSPLDSQETQYF. The chain couples TRBV6-6 to TRBJ2-5, with D possibly being TRBD1 (5 bases). Trimming pared 5 bases from V and 1 base from J, leaving 11 bases between. Germline V CDR1 and CDR2: MNHNY, SVGAGI (reference sequence). CDR3 length equals 14 residues.

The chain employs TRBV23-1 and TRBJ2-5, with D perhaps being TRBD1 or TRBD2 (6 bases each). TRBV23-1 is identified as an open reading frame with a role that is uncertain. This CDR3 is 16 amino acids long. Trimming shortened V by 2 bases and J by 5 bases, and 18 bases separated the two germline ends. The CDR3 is CASSQRGPPWTETQYF. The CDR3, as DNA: TGCGCCAGCAGTCAACGGGGGCCTCCCTGGACGGAGACCCAGTACTTC.

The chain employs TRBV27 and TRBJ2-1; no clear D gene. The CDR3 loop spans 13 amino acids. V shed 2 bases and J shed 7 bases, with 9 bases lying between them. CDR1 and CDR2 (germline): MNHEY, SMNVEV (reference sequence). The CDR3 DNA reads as TGTGCCAGCAGTTTAAACTACGCAAATGAGCAGTTCTTC. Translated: CASSLNYANEQFF.

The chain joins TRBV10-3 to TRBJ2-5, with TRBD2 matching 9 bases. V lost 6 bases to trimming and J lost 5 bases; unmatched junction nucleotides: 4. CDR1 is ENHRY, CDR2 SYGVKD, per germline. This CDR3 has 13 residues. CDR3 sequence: CAIRDSGSETQYF. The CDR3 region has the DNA TGTGCCATCAGGGATAGCGGGAGTGAGACCCAGTACTTC.

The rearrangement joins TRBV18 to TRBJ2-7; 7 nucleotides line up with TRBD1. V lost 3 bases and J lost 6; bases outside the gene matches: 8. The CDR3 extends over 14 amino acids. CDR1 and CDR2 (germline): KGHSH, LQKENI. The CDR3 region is CASSPSFRQGEQYF. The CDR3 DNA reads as TGTGCCAGCTCACCTAGCTTTAGACAGGGCGAGCAGTACTTC.

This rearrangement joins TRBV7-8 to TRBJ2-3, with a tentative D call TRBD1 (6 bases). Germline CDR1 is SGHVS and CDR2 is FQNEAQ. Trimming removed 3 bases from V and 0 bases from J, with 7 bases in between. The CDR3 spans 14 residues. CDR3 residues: CASSFTGSTDTQYF. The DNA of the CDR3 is TGTGCCAGCAGCTTCACAGGGAGCACAGATACGCAGTATTTT.

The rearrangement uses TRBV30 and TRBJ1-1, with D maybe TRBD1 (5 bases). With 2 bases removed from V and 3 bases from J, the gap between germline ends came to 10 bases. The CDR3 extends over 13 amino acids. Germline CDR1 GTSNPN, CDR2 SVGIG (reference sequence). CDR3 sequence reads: CAWSRRGDTEAFF. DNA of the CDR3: TGTGCCTGGAGTCGCAGAGGGGACACTGAAGCTTTCTTT.

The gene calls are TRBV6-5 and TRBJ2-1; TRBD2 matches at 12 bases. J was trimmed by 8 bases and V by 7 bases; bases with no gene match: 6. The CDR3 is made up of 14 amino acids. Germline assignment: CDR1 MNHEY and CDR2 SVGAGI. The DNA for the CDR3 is TGTGCCAGCACCAGACTAGCGGGGGTCGATGAGCAGTTCTTC. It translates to CASTRLAGVDEQFF.

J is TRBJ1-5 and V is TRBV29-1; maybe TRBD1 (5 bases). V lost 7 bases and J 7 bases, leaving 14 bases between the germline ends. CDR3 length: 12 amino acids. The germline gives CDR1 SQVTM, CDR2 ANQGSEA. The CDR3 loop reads CSANLRGQPQHF. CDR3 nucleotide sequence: TGCAGCGCAAACCTTCGGGGCCAGCCCCAGCATTTT.

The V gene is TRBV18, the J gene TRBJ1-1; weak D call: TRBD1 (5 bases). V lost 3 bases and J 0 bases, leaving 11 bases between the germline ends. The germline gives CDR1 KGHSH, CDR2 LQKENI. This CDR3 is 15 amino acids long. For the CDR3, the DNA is TGTGCCAGCTCACCGGGGGAGATCATGAACACTGAAGCTTTCTTT. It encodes CASSPGEIMNTEAFF.

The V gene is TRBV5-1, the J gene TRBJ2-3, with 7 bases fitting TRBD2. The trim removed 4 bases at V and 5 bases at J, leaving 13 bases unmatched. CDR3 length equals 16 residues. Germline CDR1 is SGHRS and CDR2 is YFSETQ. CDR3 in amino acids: CASSPERGDPLDTQYF. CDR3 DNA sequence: TGCGCCAGCAGCCCCGAGCGGGGAGATCCCTTAGATACGCAGTATTTT.

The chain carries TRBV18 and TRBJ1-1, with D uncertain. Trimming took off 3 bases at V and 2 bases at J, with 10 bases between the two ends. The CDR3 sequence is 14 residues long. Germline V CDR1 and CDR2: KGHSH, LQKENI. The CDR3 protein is CASSPQEVNTEAFF. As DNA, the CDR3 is TGTGCCAGCTCACCCCAGGAGGTCAACACTGAAGCTTTCTTT.

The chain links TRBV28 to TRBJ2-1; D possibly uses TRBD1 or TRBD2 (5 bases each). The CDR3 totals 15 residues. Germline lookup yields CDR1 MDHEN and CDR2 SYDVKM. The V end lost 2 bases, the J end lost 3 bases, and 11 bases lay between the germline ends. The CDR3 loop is CASSLGTPNYNEQFF. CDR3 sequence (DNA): TGTGCCAGCAGTTTAGGGACCCCGAACTACAATGAGCAGTTCTTC. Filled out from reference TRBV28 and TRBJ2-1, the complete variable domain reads DVKVTQSSRYLVKRTGEKVFLECVQDMDHENMFWYRQDPGLGLRLIYFSYDVKMKEKGDIPEGYSVSREKKERFSLILESASTNQTSMYLCASSLGTPNYNEQFFGPGTRLTVL.

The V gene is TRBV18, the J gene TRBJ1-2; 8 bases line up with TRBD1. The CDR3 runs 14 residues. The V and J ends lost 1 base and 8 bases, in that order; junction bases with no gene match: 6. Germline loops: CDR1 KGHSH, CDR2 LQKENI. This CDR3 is CASSPRTGTEGYTF. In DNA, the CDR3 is TGTGCCAGCTCACCACGGACAGGGACCGAAGGCTACACCTTC.

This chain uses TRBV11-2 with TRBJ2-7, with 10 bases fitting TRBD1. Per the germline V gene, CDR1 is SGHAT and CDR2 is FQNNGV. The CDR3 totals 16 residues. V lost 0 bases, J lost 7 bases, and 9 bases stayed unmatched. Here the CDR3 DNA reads TGTGCCAGCAGCTTAGACGGGGGACAGGGGTTTGTGGAGCAGTACTTC. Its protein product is CASSLDGGQGFVEQYF.

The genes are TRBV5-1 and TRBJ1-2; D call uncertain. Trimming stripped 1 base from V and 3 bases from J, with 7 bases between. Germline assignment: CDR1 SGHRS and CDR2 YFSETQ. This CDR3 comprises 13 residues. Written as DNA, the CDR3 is TGCGCCAGCAGCTTGCCAGGTGACTATGGCTACACCTTC. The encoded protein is CASSLPGDYGYTF.

This CDR3 is CASSPPGRARGTDTQYF. CDR3 in DNA: TGTGCCAGCAGCCCACCCGGGAGGGCCCGTGGGACAGATACGCAGTATTTT. The chain combines TRBV28 with TRBJ2-3; TRBD2 agrees at 8 bases. Germline CDR1 and CDR2: MDHEN and SYDVKM. J gave up 3 bases and V 6 bases, and 14 bases lay outside the gene matches. The CDR3 is made up of 17 amino acids.

CDR3 in DNA: TGTGCCAGCAGTTGGGACAGGGCCTATGGCTACACCTTC. Its translation is CASSWDRAYGYTF. The chain uses TRBV6-1 and TRBJ1-2; TRBD1 aligns across 9 bases. The V gene end was trimmed by 5 bases and the J gene end by 4 bases; junction bases not matched to a gene: 2. CDR3 length: 13 residues. Germline CDR1 is MNHNS and CDR2 is SASEGT.

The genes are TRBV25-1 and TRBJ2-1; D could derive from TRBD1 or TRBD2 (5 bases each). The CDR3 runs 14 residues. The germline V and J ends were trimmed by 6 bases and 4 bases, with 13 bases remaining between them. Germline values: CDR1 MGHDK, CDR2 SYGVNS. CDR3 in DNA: TGTGCCAGCAGCCCTCCGGGACCATACAATGAGCAGTTCTTC. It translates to CASSPPGPYNEQFF.

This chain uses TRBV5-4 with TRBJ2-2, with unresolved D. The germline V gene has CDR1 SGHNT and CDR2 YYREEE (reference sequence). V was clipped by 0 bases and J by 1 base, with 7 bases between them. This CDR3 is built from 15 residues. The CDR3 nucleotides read TGTGCCAGCAGCTTGGACCAGGAGAACACCGGGGAGCTGTTTTTT. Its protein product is CASSLDQENTGELFF.